A single sample is the source of the 27 T cell receptor beta chains below, sequenced in a study of CD8 T cells in ankylosing spondylitis. TCRdb passed the 5' RACE reads through MiXCR, listing each CDR3 protein once. The table has some 240,000 distinct CDR3 sequences, around 9.2% seen once. What was sequenced was blood, either unsorted or a sorted T cell fraction (not recorded which). These receptors were collected from a male donor with ankylosing spondylitis or in good health (not recorded which).

The rearrangement joins TRBV5-6 to TRBJ2-7; 12 nucleotides agree with TRBD2. After removal of 5 bases from V and 4 bases from J, the junction contained 10 bases not matched to a gene. CDR1 SGHDT and CDR2 YYEEEE come from the germline V gene. CDR3 length: 16 amino acids. The CDR3 DNA sequence: TGTGCCAGCAGGGGAGAGGGGACTAGCGGGCCATACGAGCAGTACTTC. This codes for CASRGEGTSGPYEQYF.

This clonotype was seen a handful of times. J is TRBJ2-5 and V is TRBV29-1; 11 bases are shared with TRBD1. Trimming removed 0 bases from V and 5 bases from J; junction bases left unmatched: 8. From germline, CDR1 is SQVTM and CDR2 ANQGSEA. This CDR3 is built from 16 residues. The CDR3 sequence: CSVEDGRTGGHETQYF. CDR3 in DNA: TGCAGCGTTGAAGATGGTAGGACAGGGGGCCATGAGACCCAGTACTTC.

The table lists this clonotype with many counts. This chain joins TRBV4-2 and TRBJ1-5; the match to TRBD1 covers 9 bases. The trim removed 2 bases at V and 7 bases at J, leaving 6 bases unmatched. The germline CDR1 and CDR2 sequences are LGHNA and YNFKEQ. CDR3 length: 15 residues. CDR3 loop: CASSQNTGGGQPQHF. The CDR3 nucleotides are TGTGCCAGCAGCCAAAATACAGGGGGCGGCCAGCCCCAGCATTTT.

This clonotype was seen repeatedly, ten times or more. V usage is TRBV12-3 or TRBV12-4 and J usage is TRBJ1-1; tentative D call: TRBD1 (6 bases). CDR3 length: 12 residues. Trimming left V 9 bases short and J 7 bases short, with 15 bases between. The CDR3 region is CASQQQGLEAFF. The CDR3 region has the DNA TGTGCCAGTCAACAACAGGGACTTGAAGCTTTCTTT.

Many counts were recorded for this clonotype. This chain connects TRBV7-2 to TRBJ1-3; D uncertain. V lost 3 bases and J lost 0, with 9 bases in between. The CDR3 totals 15 residues. The V gene's germline CDR1 is SGHTA and CDR2 FQGNSA. The CDR3 bases are TGTGCCAGCAGCTTTGGACGGGCCTCTGGAAACACCATATATTTT. Translation gives CASSFGRASGNTIYF.

This clonotype was detected ten times or more. The V gene is TRBV7-6, the J gene TRBJ2-1; D remains unclear. Germline loops: CDR1 SGHVS, CDR2 FNYEAQ. This CDR3 region has 15 residues. V lost 2 bases and J lost 4, with 12 bases in between. The CDR3 nucleotides are TGTGCCAGCAGCTTATATCCCGGCGCTTACAATGAGCAGTTCTTC. Protein: CASSLYPGAYNEQFF.

There are many counts of this clonotype. The V call is TRBV5-1, the J call TRBJ2-7, with 8 bases that match TRBD2. This CDR3 has 14 residues. Trimming at V came to 0 bases and at J to 6 bases, leaving 5 bases not matched to a gene. CDR1 and CDR2 (germline): SGHRS, YFSETQ. The CDR3 reads CASSLGQRESEQYF. The CDR3 nucleotides are TGCGCCAGCAGCTTGGGCCAGCGGGAGAGCGAGCAGTACTTC. The full variable domain, its missing parts supplied by reference TRBV5-1 and TRBJ2-7, is KAGVTQTPRYLIKTRGQQVTLSCSPISGHRSVSWYQQTPGQGLQFLFEYFSETQRNKGNFPGRFSGRQFSNSRSEMNVSTLELGDSALYLCASSLGQRESEQYFGPGTRLTVT.

This clonotype was observed a handful of times. The chain is built from TRBV12-3 or TRBV12-4 and TRBJ2-3, with 11 bases identical to TRBD2. J gave up 6 bases and V 5 bases, and 4 bases lay outside the gene matches. This CDR3 has 14 residues. DNA of the CDR3: TGTGCCAGCAGTCCACTAGCGGGAGCGGATACGCAGTATTTT. Translation: CASSPLAGADTQYF.

This clonotype was seen a handful of times. This sequence joins TRBV7-2 and TRBJ2-7; D gene uncertain. Germline lookup yields CDR1 SGHTA and CDR2 FQGNSA. V gave up 0 bases and J gave up 7 bases, with 7 bases separating them. The CDR3 contains 12 residues. The CDR3 region has the DNA TGTGCCAGCAGCTTAGCGGGGTGGGAGCAGTACTTC. As protein: CASSLAGWEQYF.

This clonotype has at least ten counts. The V gene is TRBV29-1, the J gene TRBJ2-3, with D perhaps matching TRBD2 (5 bases). V shed 1 base and J shed 0 bases, with 5 bases lying between them. CDR1 is SQVTM and CDR2 is ANQGSEA in the germline V gene. CDR3 size: 13 residues. In DNA, the CDR3 is TGCAGCGTTGAAGGGGAGAGCACAGATACGCAGTATTTT. It codes for CSVEGESTDTQYF.

Many counts were recorded for this clonotype. The chain employs TRBV5-1 and TRBJ1-6, with TRBD1 identical over 8 bases. Germline CDR1 and CDR2: SGHRS and YFSETQ. The ends lost 0 bases at V and 8 bases at J; junction bases unmatched: 4. This CDR3 is built from 15 residues. The CDR3: CASSLAGGSDSPLHF. The DNA for the CDR3 is TGCGCCAGCAGCTTGGCAGGGGGCAGTGATTCACCCCTCCACTTT.

This clonotype was detected ten times or more. The CDR3 sequence: CASSIGDPNYEQYF. The CDR3 DNA sequence: TGCGCCAGCAGTATCGGGGATCCTAACTACGAGCAGTACTTC. The genes are TRBV5-1 and TRBJ2-7, with TRBD2 as a possible D gene (5 bases). This CDR3 is built from 14 residues. V gave up 5 bases and J gave up 3 bases, with 15 bases separating them. Germline loops: CDR1 SGHRS, CDR2 YFSETQ.

Many counts were recorded for this clonotype. The chain is built from TRBV5-6 and TRBJ2-7; no firm D call. The length of the CDR3 is 14 residues. Per germline, CDR1 SGHDT and CDR2 YYEEEE. V lost 4 bases and J lost 2, with 13 bases in between. This CDR3 is CASSVFNSAYEQYF. The CDR3 coding sequence is TGTGCCAGCAGCGTCTTTAACTCGGCCTACGAGCAGTACTTC.

Ten or more counts support this clonotype. V and J are TRBV20-1 and TRBJ1-6; D possibly corresponds to TRBD1 (6 bases). The CDR3 sequence is 15 residues long. Germline CDR1 DFQATT, CDR2 SNEGSKA (reference sequence). The V and J ends lost 3 bases and 4 bases respectively, with 13 bases between them. In nucleotides, the CDR3 is TGCAGTGCTAGGGGCGGGGGCGCTTATAATTCACCCCTCCACTTT. This gives the protein CSARGGGAYNSPLHF.

This clonotype was seen at least ten times. The gene calls are TRBV25-1 and TRBJ1-2; D might be TRBD1 (6 bases). This CDR3 comprises 17 residues. Trimming took 2 bases from V and 8 from J, leaving 24 bases between them. The germline V gene encodes CDR1 MGHDK and CDR2 SYGVNS. The CDR3 reads CASSEGSASRGLWGYTF. The CDR3 DNA reads TGTGCCAGCAGTGAAGGGTCTGCGAGCAGGGGCTTATGGGGCTACACCTTC.

This clonotype was seen repeatedly, ten times or more. This rearrangement joins TRBV12-3 or TRBV12-4 to TRBJ1-5; D not certain. V lost 5 bases and J lost 7, with 9 bases in between. The CDR3 totals 12 residues. CDR3 in amino acids: CASSPHGQPQHF. The CDR3, as DNA: TGTGCCAGCAGTCCCCATGGACAGCCCCAGCATTTT.

As regards this clonotype: Being one base from a much bigger clone, this may be a read error. V and J are TRBV5-5 and TRBJ1-3; 7 positions agree with TRBD1. This CDR3 spans 15 amino acids. From germline, CDR1 is SGHKS and CDR2 YYEKEE (reference sequence). This CDR3 is CARSWDGQAADTIYF. The CDR3 DNA is TGTGCCAGAAGCTGGGACGGACAGGCGGCCGACACCATATATTTT.

On this clonotype: This is likely a read error, given that the CDR3 carries no conserved phenylalanine or tryptophan at its end. The chain has TRBV7-3 and TRBJ2-6; D is unclear. Germline assignment: CDR1 SGHTA and CDR2 FQGTGA. Trimming pared 5 bases from V and 1 base from J, leaving 12 bases between. This CDR3 contains 16 residues. In DNA form, the CDR3 reads TGTGCCAGCAGCCCTTTAGTTGGGTCTGGGGCCAACGTCCTGACTTTG. Translating gives CASSPLVGSGANVLTL.

This clonotype has at least ten counts. J is TRBJ2-4 and V is TRBV4-2, with D unclear. CDR3 length: 16 amino acids. Between the trimmed V and J ends, which lost 0 bases and 1 base, there was a span of 10 bases. Germline CDR1 is LGHNA and CDR2 is YNFKEQ. The CDR3 DNA reads TGTGCCAGCAGCCAAGAGATGTCGAGGGCCAAAAACATTCAGTACTTC. This translates into CASSQEMSRAKNIQYF.

This clonotype was seen ten or more times. The chain couples TRBV20-1 to TRBJ2-7; TRBD2 agrees at 13 bases. Trimming took 3 bases from V and 1 from J; bases not matched to a gene: 6. Germline CDR1 is DFQATT and CDR2 is SNEGSKA (reference sequence). The CDR3 contains 16 residues. CDR3 bases: TGCAGTGCTAGGGGGACTAGCGGGACTGAATCCTACGAGCAGTACTTC. This codes for CSARGTSGTESYEQYF.

The gene calls are TRBV9 and TRBJ2-5; a possible D gene is TRBD2 (6 bases). This CDR3 is 15 amino acids long. Germline V gene data show CDR1 as SGDLS and CDR2 as YYNGEE. Trimming took 3 bases from V and 5 from J, leaving 17 bases between them. The chain's CDR3 is CASSGDGGTRETQYF. Written as DNA, the CDR3 is TGTGCCAGCAGCGGCGACGGGGGTACTCGGGAGACCCAGTACTTC.

This clonotype has at least ten counts. This chain joins TRBV10-3 and TRBJ2-2; D gene unclear. V gave up 8 bases and J gave up 2 bases, with 12 bases separating them. The CDR3 extends over 14 amino acids. Germline V CDR1 and CDR2: ENHRY, SYGVKD. The chain's CDR3 is CAISKTGNTGELFF. The CDR3 bases are TGTGCCATCTCTAAGACGGGTAACACCGGGGAGCTGTTTTTT.

This clonotype has ten or more counts. CDR3 in DNA: TGTGCCAGCAGTGACTCCTCTACGCAGTATTTT. This sequence encodes CASSDSSTQYF. The chain recombines TRBV2 with TRBJ2-3; D gene unclear. The V end lost 3 bases, the J end lost 8 bases, and 6 bases lay between the germline ends. Germline loops: CDR1 SNHLY, CDR2 FYNNEI. The CDR3 is 11 residues long.

As for this clonotype: A much larger clone differs from this one at a single base, so this may be a read error. The gene calls are TRBV20-1 and TRBJ2-1, with D uncertain. CDR3 length: 12 amino acids. Per germline, CDR1 DFQATT and CDR2 SNEGSKA (reference sequence). The CDR3: CSPWRRSNEQFF. CDR3 coding DNA: TGCAGCCCCTGGAGAAGGAGCAATGAGCAGTTCTTC.

This clonotype was observed many times. The rearrangement links TRBV4-3 to TRBJ2-5; TRBD2 is a possible D gene (6 bases). Trimming removed 0 bases from V and 1 base from J, with 15 bases in between. This CDR3 comprises 17 residues. Germline V lookup: CDR1 LGHNA, CDR2 YSLEER. The CDR3 spells CASSQDGPSDTQETQYF. The CDR3 DNA follows: TGCGCCAGCAGCCAAGATGGCCCTAGCGATACCCAAGAGACCCAGTACTTC.

This clonotype was picked up many times. This chain joins TRBV5-1 and TRBJ2-1; the match to TRBD2 covers 15 bases. The CDR3 length is 22 residues. Trimming removed 3 bases from V and 3 bases from J; junction bases left unmatched: 19. Germline lookup yields CDR1 SGHRS and CDR2 YFSETQ. CDR3 nucleotides: TGCGCCAGCAGCTCGGGTATCCTATCCGGACTAGCGGGAGGGGGGGACTACAATGAGCAGTTCTTC. Its translation: CASSSGILSGLAGGGDYNEQFF.

This clonotype has ten or more counts. The chain links TRBV4-1 to TRBJ2-1, with D unresolved. V was cut by 1 base and J by 7 bases, with 8 bases left in between. This CDR3 comprises 13 residues. Looked up from germline, CDR1 is MGHRA and CDR2 is YSYEKL. The CDR3 coding sequence is TGCGCCAGCAGCCAAGGGGGTGAGAATGAGCAGTTCTTC. Protein: CASSQGGENEQFF.